This T cell receptor (beta chain) was observed in a study of cytomegalovirus exposure and HLA in healthy donors. Study-level background: The same platform was used for the 120 or so validation repertoires as for the roughly 670 first-cohort repertoires, as reported in a later analysis.

Study conclusions and caveats: Among TCR beta chains, those listed as cytomegalovirus-associated numbered fewer than 200. Rare TCR sequences predominated, though certain public TCRs were found in many donors. As confirmed in vitro, a few CMV-associated chains were specific for CMV antigens.

CDR3 size: 16 residues. Germline V CDR1 and CDR2: SGHTS, YDEGEE. Losses at the gene ends were 4 bases for V and 3 bases for J; bases not matched to a gene: 5. As regards this clone: Its antigen remains unknown.

Generated by immunoSEQ multiplex PCR, the TCRdb table keeps only in-frame clones and is missing some. The repertoire holds 140,000 to 150,000 clones, 94% seen once, with over 1.5% in the top ten. The sequenced material came from PBMCs. The rearrangement uses TRBV5-8 and TRBJ2-3; 13 nucleotides line up with TRBD2. The TCR was taken from a man aged 18 to 35 in good health and CMV-seropositive. CDR3 amino acids: CASSRTSGRRTDTQYF. CDR3 nucleotides: TGTGCCAGCAGCAGGACTAGCGGGAGACGTACAGATACGCAGTATTTT.